Presented here are 14 T cell receptor beta chains from one specimen sequenced in a study of control samples from healthy donors and cancer patients. Clones were sequenced by immunoSEQ multiplex PCR, and TCRdb holds only the in-frame ones, with some missing. The repertoire holds around 100,000 clones, 87% seen once, with approximately 20% in the top ten. The sample taken for sequencing was blood. The receptors originated from a woman in her 50s in good health.

The rearrangement links TRBV10-3 to TRBJ2-3; TRBD2 matches at 7 bases. CDR1 and CDR2 from the germline V gene are ENHRY and SYGVKD. Trimming took 2 bases from V and 2 from J; bases not matched to a gene: 4. The CDR3 consists of 15 residues. CDR3 region: CAISETGGFTDTQYF. The CDR3 DNA sequence: TGTGCCATCAGTGAGACCGGGGGGTTCACAGATACGCAGTATTTT.

The rearrangement uses TRBV10-1 and TRBJ1-6; TRBD1 might be the D (5 bases). The CDR3 has 14 amino acids. With 7 bases removed from V and 6 bases from J, the gap between germline ends came to 13 bases. CDR1 is WNHNN and CDR2 is SYGVQD in the germline V gene (reference sequence). CDR3 amino acids: CASTTDSSNSPLHF. The CDR3 region has the DNA TGCGCCAGCACCACTGACAGTTCTAATTCACCCCTCCACTTT.

This clone was seen a handful of times. The chain uses TRBV7-3 and TRBJ2-1; 9 bases map to TRBD2. CDR1 and CDR2 (germline): SGHTA, FQGTGA. The CDR3 totals 15 residues. The V gene end was trimmed by 2 bases and the J gene end by 10 bases; junction bases not matched to a gene: 9. This chain's CDR3 is CASSLDSGGPGEQFF. Written as DNA, the CDR3 is TGTGCCAGCAGCTTAGATAGCGGGGGCCCCGGGGAGCAGTTCTTC.

The rearrangement links TRBV7-9 to TRBJ1-2; D remains unclear. Deletions cut 4 bases from V and 3 bases from J, with 27 bases between. This CDR3 has 19 amino acids. The germline CDR1 and CDR2 sequences are SEHNR and FQNEAQ (reference sequence). The CDR3 region is CASSSVGWANPLRDYGYTF. CDR3 DNA: TGTGCCAGCAGCTCCGTCGGGTGGGCTAATCCTTTAAGAGACTATGGCTACACCTTC.

The chain joins TRBV7-9 to TRBJ1-4; the D is unclear. In germline, CDR1 is SEHNR, CDR2 FQNEAQ (reference sequence). This CDR3 contains 11 residues. Between the trimmed V and J ends, which lost 6 bases and 5 bases, there was a span of 4 bases. The CDR3 sequence is CASRRNEKLFF. The CDR3 nucleotides are TGTGCCAGCAGAAGAAATGAAAAACTGTTTTTT.

The V and J genes are TRBV6-5 and TRBJ1-5; D unresolved. Per the germline V gene, CDR1 is MNHEY and CDR2 is SVGAGI. The CDR3 is made up of 14 amino acids. V lost 5 bases and J lost 3, with 11 bases in between. CDR3 DNA sequence: TGTGCCAGCAGTCCTAGACAAGACAATCAGCCCCAGCATTTT. Translating it yields CASSPRQDNQPQHF.

This clone was observed a handful of times. The chain recombines TRBV21-1 with TRBJ1-5; the table calls TRBD1, which could not be checked here. TRBV21-1 is listed as a pseudogene. The CDR3 has 13 amino acids. The CDR3 loop reads CANKQGRDQPQHF. CDR3 bases: TGTGCCAACAAACAGGGCCGTGATCAGCCCCAGCATTTT.

The V and J genes are TRBV18 and TRBJ1-4; possibly TRBD1 for D (6 bases). The CDR3 length is 16 residues. V was pared by 3 bases and J by 5 bases, with 16 bases between. Germline V gives CDR1 KGHSH, CDR2 LQKENI. CDR3 sequence reads: CASSPQSGQMNEKLFF. As DNA, the CDR3 is TGTGCCAGCTCACCCCAGTCTGGACAGATGAATGAAAAACTGTTTTTT.

The chain combines TRBV19 with TRBJ1-2; D unresolved. CDR3 length: 12 residues. Germline CDR1 LNHDA, CDR2 SQIVND (reference sequence). Trimming removed 4 bases from V and 7 bases from J, with 10 bases in between. For the CDR3, the DNA is TGTGCCAGTAGTACCGGAGTGGGTGGCTACACCTTC. As protein: CASSTGVGGYTF.

As DNA, the CDR3 is TGTGCCAGTAGTATTAGGAATATGAATACCCCCCAGCATTTT. It encodes CASSIRNMNTPQHF. This rearrangement joins TRBV19 to TRBJ1-5, with D unclear. The V gene's germline CDR1 is LNHDA and CDR2 SQIVND (reference sequence). Trimming took off 3 bases at V and 10 bases at J, with 16 bases between the two ends. This CDR3 is built from 14 residues.

The chain joins TRBV29-1 to TRBJ2-7; D perhaps matches TRBD1 (6 bases). Trimming pared 3 bases from V and 0 bases from J, leaving 18 bases between. This CDR3 contains 16 residues. Germline CDR1 SQVTM, CDR2 ANQGSEA. CDR3 loop: CSVDLVDRTLSYEQYF. As DNA, the CDR3 is TGCAGCGTTGACCTCGTAGACAGGACCCTCTCCTACGAGCAGTACTTC.

This clone appeared once. This chain joins TRBV6-5 and TRBJ1-2; possibly TRBD1 for D (5 bases). V was clipped by 6 bases and J by 7 bases, with 15 bases between them. The CDR3 length is 13 residues. The germline V gene has CDR1 MNHEY and CDR2 SVGAGI. CDR3 protein: CASRGAGQFGYTF. The CDR3 DNA follows: TGTGCCAGCAGGGGCGCGGGGCAATTTGGCTACACCTTC.

The chain links TRBV15 to TRBJ2-2; D gene unclear. The CDR3 loop spans 14 amino acids. The germline CDR1 and CDR2 sequences are LNHNV and YYDKDF (reference sequence). Between the trimmed V and J ends, which lost 5 bases and 6 bases, there was a span of 13 bases. The CDR3 bases are TGTGCCACCAGCCCCACGTTTCCTCCCGGGGAGCTGTTTTTT. Its translation is CATSPTFPPGELFF.

The J gene is TRBJ2-6, the V gene TRBV29-1, with 8 bases identical to TRBD1. There are 17 residues in the CDR3. V trimming: 6 bases; J trimming: 0 bases; junction bases outside the gene matches: 10. Germline lookup yields CDR1 SQVTM and CDR2 ANQGSEA. CDR3 in DNA: TGCAGCGTCGCGGGGTGGACAGGGAACTCTGGGGCCAACGTCCTGACTTTC. Translated: CSVAGWTGNSGANVLTF. The whole variable domain, filled in from reference TRBV29-1 and TRBJ2-6, reads SAVISQKPSRDICQRGTSLTIQCQVDSQVTMMFWYRQQPGQSLTLIATANQGSEATYESGFVIDKFPISRPNLTFSTLTVSNMSPEDSSIYLCSVAGWTGNSGANVLTFGAGSRLTVL.